The present TCR beta chain was sequenced within a study of T cells in Graves' hyperthyroidism and ophthalmopathy. Study-level findings and limits: Ophthalmopathy was model-predicted a median about 6 months pre-onset.

This clonotype occurred a few times. Its antigen is not identified. Template material for amplifying TCR beta CDR3 regions consisted of RNA transcripts. Researchers ran a first-round RT-PCR on the TCR CDR3 using the HTBI primer set. In TCRdb, the multiplex PCR reads were re-called with MiXCR into one record per CDR3 protein. In the table there are some 350,000 distinct CDR3 sequences, approximately 14% of which are singletons. Those with hyperthyroidism were 18 to 65 years old, newly diagnosed, and ill for under 2 months. Sequenced sample: blood. The clonotype comes from a woman aged 18-30 years with Graves' hyperthyroidism that later progressed to Graves' ophthalmopathy.

The DNA for the CDR3 is TGTGCCAGCAGCTTGGGAGGGGGGCGTGATGAAAAACTGTTTTTT. Protein product: CASSLGGGRDEKLFF. The rearrangement uses TRBV5-6 and TRBJ1-4; weak D call: TRBD1 (6 bases). Germline loops: CDR1 SGHDT, CDR2 YYEEEE. The CDR3 sequence is 15 residues long. Trimming took 0 bases from V and 6 from J, leaving 12 bases between them.